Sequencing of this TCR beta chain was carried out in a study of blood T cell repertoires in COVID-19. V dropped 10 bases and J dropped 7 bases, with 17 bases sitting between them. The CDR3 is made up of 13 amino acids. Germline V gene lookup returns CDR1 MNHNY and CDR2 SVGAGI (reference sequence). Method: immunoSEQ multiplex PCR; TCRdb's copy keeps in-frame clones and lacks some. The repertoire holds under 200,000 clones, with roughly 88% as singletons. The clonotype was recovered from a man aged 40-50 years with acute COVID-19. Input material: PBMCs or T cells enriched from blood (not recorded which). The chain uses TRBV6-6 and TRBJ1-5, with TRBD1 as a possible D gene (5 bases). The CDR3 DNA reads TGTGCCATTACTCAGGGAAGATGGCAGCCCCAGCATTTT. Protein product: CAITQGRWQPQHF.